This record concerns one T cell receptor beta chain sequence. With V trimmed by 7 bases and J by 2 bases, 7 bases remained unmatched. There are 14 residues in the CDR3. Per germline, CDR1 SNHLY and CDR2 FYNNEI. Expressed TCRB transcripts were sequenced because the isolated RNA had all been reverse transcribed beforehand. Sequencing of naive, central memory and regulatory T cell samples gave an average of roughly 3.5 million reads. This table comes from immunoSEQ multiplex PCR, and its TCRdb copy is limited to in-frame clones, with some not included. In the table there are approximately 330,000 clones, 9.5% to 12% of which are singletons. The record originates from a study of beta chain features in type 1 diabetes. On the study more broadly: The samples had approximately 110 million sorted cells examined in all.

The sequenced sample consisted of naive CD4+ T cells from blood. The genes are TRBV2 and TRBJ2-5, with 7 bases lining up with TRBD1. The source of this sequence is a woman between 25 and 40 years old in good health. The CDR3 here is CASKEGTAQETQYF. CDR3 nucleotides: TGTGCCAGCAAGGAAGGGACAGCGCAAGAGACCCAGTACTTC. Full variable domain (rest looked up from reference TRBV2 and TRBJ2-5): EPEVTQTPSHQVTQMGQEVILRCVPISNHLYFYWYRQILGQKVEFLVSFYNNEISEKSEIFDDQFSVERPDGSNFTLKIRSTKLEDSAMYFCASKEGTAQETQYFGPGTRLLVL.